This TCR beta chain came from a study of cytomegalovirus exposure and HLA in healthy donors. As to this clone: Its target is not known.

CDR3 size: 15 residues. Germline CDR1 MDHEN, CDR2 SYDVKM. The V gene lost 3 bases and the J gene lost 1 base, with 9 bases spanning the gap. Study findings and constraints: Researchers reported in a later analysis that a missense DCLRE1C variant was tied to TCR beta V- and J-gene trimming.

This PCR relied on a set of 60 Vbeta primers and 13 Jbeta primers. The repertoire was sequenced with immunoSEQ multiplex PCR; TCRdb's copy has only in-frame clones and lacks some. The sample includes 150,000 to 200,000 clones, 75% to 80% of them seen just once. The chain recombines TRBV28 with TRBJ2-2; a possible D gene is TRBD1 (6 bases). The origin of this receptor is a middle-aged man in good health and CMV-seropositive. Sequenced material: PBMCs. The CDR3 protein is CASSFKQGNTGELFF. In nucleotides, the CDR3 is TGTGCCAGCAGTTTTAAACAGGGGAACACCGGGGAGCTGTTTTTT.